One sample yielded the 8 T cell receptor beta chains listed below, sequenced in a study of tumor-infiltrating lymphocytes in primary liver carcinoma. Investigators took RNA and DNA out together from 20-30 mg of unsorted bulk tissue. TCR beta cDNA was made from 500 ng total RNA with a constant-region primer. Three nested multiplex PCR rounds of slightly modified ARM-PCR generated TCR beta libraries. Researchers ran the first two PCR rounds for roughly 11 cycles each with TRBV1-TRBV30 forward primers and a C-beta reverse primer. TCRdb itself ran the multiplex PCR reads through MiXCR, one entry per CDR3 protein. The data hold about 32,000 distinct CDR3 sequences, with approximately 73% observed a single time. The sequencing sample was made of liver tumor tissue from sampling region 4. The subset is: tumor region T4, right-lateral pole. The receptors shown here come from a middle-aged man with primary liver carcinoma and hepatitis B virus infection.

This clonotype was counted many times. The CDR3 region has the DNA TGTGCCAGCAGCGCTAGCGGGAGGGCCATAGATACGCAGTATTTT. This gives the protein CASSASGRAIDTQYF. The rearrangement uses TRBV11-2 and TRBJ2-3; 12 positions agree with TRBD2. V lost 5 bases, J lost 5 bases, and 5 bases stayed unmatched. The germline V gene has CDR1 SGHAT and CDR2 FQNNGV. This CDR3 contains 15 residues.

As to this clonotype: This may be a read error: a much more frequent sequence differs by one nucleotide. The V gene is TRBV7-2, the J gene TRBJ1-2; D gene unclear. This CDR3 has 15 amino acids. Germline CDR1 reads SGHTA; CDR2 reads FQGNSA. CDR3 coding DNA: TGTTCCAGCAGCTTAGTAGCCGGACCGAGCTATGGCTACACCTTC. Protein sequence: CSSSLVAGPSYGYTF.

On this clonotype: A much more abundant neighbour one base away suggests this may be a read error. The chain uses TRBV7-2 and TRBJ2-7; D not certain. CDR3 length equals 13 residues. Trimming removed 4 bases from V and 5 bases from J, with 12 bases in between. From germline, CDR1 is SGHTA and CDR2 FQGNSA. In DNA, the CDR3 is TGTGCCAGCAGCTCAATGTTAAGGAACGAGCAGTACTTC. It is translated as CASSSMLRNEQYF.

As for this clonotype: A junction end diverges from the germline sequence, so it may reflect a read error. The chain links TRBV29-1 to TRBJ2-1, with a weak D call TRBD2 (5 bases). Germline V gene lookup returns CDR1 SQVTM and CDR2 ANQGSEA. CDR3 length equals 13 residues. This chain's CDR3 is CSVVRAQSGELFF. The CDR3 nucleotides read TGTAGCGTTGTCCGGGCCCAGAGCGGTGAGCTGTTCTTC.

Concerning this clonotype: A junction end diverges from the germline sequence, so it may reflect a read error. V usage is TRBV6-5 and J usage is TRBJ2-3; maybe TRBD2 (5 bases). The CDR3 is 14 amino acids. CDR1 is MNHEY and CDR2 is SVGAGI in the germline V gene. CDR3: CASSLAGGINTQYF. CDR3 nucleotides: TGTGCCAGCAGTTTGGCCGGAGGCATAAATACACAGTATTTT.

The J gene is TRBJ1-1, the V gene TRBV5-1; TRBD1 is a possible D gene (6 bases). The CDR3 sequence is 14 residues long. Germline assignment: CDR1 SGHRS and CDR2 YFSETQ. The V end was cut by 4 bases, the J end by 5 bases, with 15 bases between. CDR3 in DNA: TGCGCCAGCAGCACCCATCGACAGGCTACTGAAGCTTTCTTT. It yields the protein CASSTHRQATEAFF.

The chain uses TRBV5-4 and TRBJ2-1; no clear D. This CDR3 has 14 residues. V was clipped by 0 bases and J by 5 bases, with 9 bases between them. Germline values: CDR1 SGHNT, CDR2 YYREEE (reference sequence). The CDR3 protein is CASSLVSFHNEQFF. As DNA, the CDR3 is TGTGCCAGCAGCTTGGTTAGCTTCCACAATGAGCAGTTCTTC. Supplemented by reference TRBV5-4 and TRBJ2-1, the full variable domain reads ETGVTQSPTHLIKTRGQQVTLRCSSQSGHNTVSWYQQALGQGPQFIFQYYREEENGRGNFPPRFSGLQFPNYSSELNVNALELDDSALYLCASSLVSFHNEQFFGPGTRLTVL.

This chain links TRBV11-1 with TRBJ1-6; D might be TRBD1 (5 bases). Germline loops: CDR1 SGHAT, CDR2 FQDESV (reference sequence). The CDR3 runs 13 residues. V dropped 8 bases and J dropped 13 bases, with 18 bases sitting between them. Here the CDR3 DNA reads TGTGCCAGCTGCCGGACAATGGTTTCGCCCCTCCACTTT. Amino acids: CASCRTMVSPLHF.